The clone carrying this TCR beta chain was detected only a few times. Its specificity is unknown. The data originate from a study of post-analysis software for immune sequencing data. Whole-study results and caveats: Roughly 5 TRBV segments (TRBV5-6, TRBV5-1 and TRBV20-1 among them) occurred more frequently in patients than in controls.

Presence of unique molecular identifiers characterized the TCR beta cDNA libraries. Each CDR3 protein is one row after TCRdb ran MiXCR on the PCR reads. The data show fewer than 900,000 distinct CDR3 sequences, 40% to 55% seen once. From germline, CDR1 is LGHDT and CDR2 YNNKEL (reference sequence). This CDR3 has 15 residues. V lost 0 bases and J 4 bases, leaving 12 bases between the germline ends. This sequence originates from a girl aged 10-17 years with multiple sclerosis. V is TRBV3-1 and J is TRBJ1-2; the D gene is possibly TRBD1 (5 bases). The material sequenced was blood. CDR3 residues: CASSQDGTGPYGYTF. The CDR3 bases are TGTGCCAGCAGCCAAGACGGCACAGGTCCCTATGGCTACACCTTC.